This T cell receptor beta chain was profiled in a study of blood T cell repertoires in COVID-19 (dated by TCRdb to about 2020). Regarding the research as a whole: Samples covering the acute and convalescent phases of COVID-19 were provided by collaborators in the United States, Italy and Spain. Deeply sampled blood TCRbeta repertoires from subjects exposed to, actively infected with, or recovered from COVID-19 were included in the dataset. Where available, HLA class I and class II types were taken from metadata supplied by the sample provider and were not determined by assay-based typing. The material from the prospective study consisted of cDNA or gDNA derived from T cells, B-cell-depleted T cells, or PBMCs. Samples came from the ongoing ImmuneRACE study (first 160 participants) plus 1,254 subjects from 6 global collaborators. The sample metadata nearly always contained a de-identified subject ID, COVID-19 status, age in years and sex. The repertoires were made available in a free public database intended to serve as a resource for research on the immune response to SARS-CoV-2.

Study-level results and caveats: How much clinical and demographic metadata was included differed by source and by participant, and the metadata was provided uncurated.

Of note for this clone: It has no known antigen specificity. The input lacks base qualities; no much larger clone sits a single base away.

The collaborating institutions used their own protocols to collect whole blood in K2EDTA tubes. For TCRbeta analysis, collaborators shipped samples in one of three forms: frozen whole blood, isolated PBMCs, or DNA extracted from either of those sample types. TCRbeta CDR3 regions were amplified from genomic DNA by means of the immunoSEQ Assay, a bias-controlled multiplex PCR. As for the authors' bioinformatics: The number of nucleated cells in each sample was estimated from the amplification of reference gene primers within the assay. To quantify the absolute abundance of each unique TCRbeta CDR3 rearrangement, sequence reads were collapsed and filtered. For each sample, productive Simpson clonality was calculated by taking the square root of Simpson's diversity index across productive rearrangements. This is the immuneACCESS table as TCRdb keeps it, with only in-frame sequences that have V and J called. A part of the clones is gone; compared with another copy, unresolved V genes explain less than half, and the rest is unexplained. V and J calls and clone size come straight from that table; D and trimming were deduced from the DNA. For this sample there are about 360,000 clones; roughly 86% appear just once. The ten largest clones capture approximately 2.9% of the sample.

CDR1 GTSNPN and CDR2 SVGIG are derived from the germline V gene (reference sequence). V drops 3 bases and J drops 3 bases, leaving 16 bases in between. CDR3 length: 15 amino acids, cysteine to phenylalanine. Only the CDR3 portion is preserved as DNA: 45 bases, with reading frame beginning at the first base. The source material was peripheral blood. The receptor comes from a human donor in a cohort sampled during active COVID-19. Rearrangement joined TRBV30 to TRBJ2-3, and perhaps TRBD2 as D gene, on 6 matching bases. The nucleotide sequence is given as TGTGCCTGGAGGGACTTGGCGGGGAAAACAGATACGCAGTATTTT. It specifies CAWRDLAGKTDTQYF.